The 26 T cell receptor beta chains below were found in one sample sequenced in a study of PD-1 blockade in classical Hodgkin lymphoma. Time point specified: cycle 4 day 1 (C4D1), after about 6 weeks of nivolumab. After autologous stem cell transplantation all patients relapsed, and prior brentuximab vedotin exposure differed between cohorts. Sequencing was performed with immunoSEQ multiplex PCR; in TCRdb, only in-frame clones are kept and a portion is missing. Among approximately 90,000 clones listed, over 80% were seen once. Sequenced material: peripheral blood mononuclear cells (PBMCs), taken before the fourth cycle of nivolumab. The receptor set was obtained from a human donor with classical Hodgkin lymphoma.

The genes are TRBV28 and TRBJ1-1; D possibly corresponds to TRBD1 (5 bases). The CDR3 spans 14 residues. Germline V lookup: CDR1 MDHEN, CDR2 SYDVKM. V shed 5 bases and J shed 5 bases, with 15 bases lying between them. In DNA form, the CDR3 reads TGTGCCAGCAGTAGGTTGGGGGAGAGGACTGAAGCTTTCTTT. Encoded protein: CASSRLGERTEAFF.

The gene calls are TRBV10-2 and TRBJ2-1, with 9 bases identical to TRBD2. J lost 4 bases, V lost 6 bases, and 4 bases had no gene match. Germline assignment: CDR1 WSHSY and CDR2 SAAADI. The CDR3 contains 14 residues. The CDR3 spells CASRGLASYNEQFF. CDR3 sequence (DNA): TGCGCCAGCAGAGGACTAGCGTCGTACAATGAGCAGTTCTTC.

This clone has only a few counts. The chain links TRBV10-3 to TRBJ1-5; TRBD1 agrees at 8 bases. Germline CDR1 is ENHRY and CDR2 is SYGVKD. Unmatched junction bases numbered 5, after V lost 3 bases and J lost 1 base. This CDR3 spans 16 amino acids. The CDR3 loop is CAISDRGLVSNQPQHF. CDR3 sequence (DNA): TGTGCCATCAGTGACAGGGGGCTGGTCAGCAATCAGCCCCAGCATTTT.

J is TRBJ1-2 and V is TRBV28; 7 positions agree with TRBD1. The CDR3 is 14 amino acids. V trimming: 6 bases; J trimming: 4 bases; junction bases outside the gene matches: 8. Germline V CDR1 and CDR2: MDHEN, SYDVKM. This chain's CDR3 is CASRAGQTLYGYTF. In DNA, the CDR3 is TGTGCCAGCAGAGCGGGACAGACTCTCTATGGCTACACCTTC.

This chain connects TRBV11-2 to TRBJ1-2, with no clear D. Trimming pared 0 bases from V and 1 base from J, leaving 3 bases between. The CDR3 covers 13 residues. From germline, CDR1 is SGHAT and CDR2 FQNNGV. Here the CDR3 DNA reads TGTGCCAGCAGCTTAGACTTTAACTATGGCTACACCTTC. Its protein is CASSLDFNYGYTF.

The genes are TRBV5-4 and TRBJ2-7; TRBD1 matches 9 bases. This CDR3 is 14 amino acids long. Germline trimming cut 4 bases from V and 3 bases from J; bases unmatched to any gene: 5. CDR1 is SGHNT and CDR2 is YYREEE in the germline V gene (reference sequence). The DNA for the CDR3 is TGTGCCAGCAGCCCAAAGACAGGGGGCTACGAGCAGTACTTC. Translated: CASSPKTGGYEQYF. The whole variable domain, filled in from reference TRBV5-4 and TRBJ2-7, reads ETGVTQSPTHLIKTRGQQVTLRCSSQSGHNTVSWYQQALGQGPQFIFQYYREEENGRGNFPPRFSGLQFPNYSSELNVNALELDDSALYLCASSPKTGGYEQYFGPGTRLTVT.

This rearrangement joins TRBV5-1 to TRBJ2-5; D is perhaps TRBD1 or TRBD2 (6 bases each). This CDR3 contains 14 residues. The ends were cut back, 4 bases at V and 4 bases at J, with 14 bases in the middle. Germline V CDR1 and CDR2: SGHRS, YFSETQ. The CDR3 DNA follows: TGCGCCAGCAGCCGCTGGGGGGCCCCAGAGACCCAGTACTTC. Translating it yields CASSRWGAPETQYF.

This chain links TRBV15 with TRBJ2-7, with D perhaps matching TRBD1 or TRBD2 (5 bases each). V lost 3 bases and J lost 1, with 10 bases in between. The germline V gene encodes CDR1 LNHNV and CDR2 YYDKDF (reference sequence). The CDR3 sequence is 14 residues long. CDR3 DNA: TGTGCCACCAGCAGGGGGGACCCTTCCTACGAGCAGTACTTC. This codes for CATSRGDPSYEQYF. The entire variable domain, with the rest obtained from reference TRBV15 and TRBJ2-7, is as follows: DAMVIQNPRYQVTQFGKPVTLSCSQTLNHNVMYWYQQKSSQAPKLLFHYYDKDFNNEADTPDNFQSRRPNTSFCFLDIRSPGLGDTAMYLCATSRGDPSYEQYFGPGTRLTVT.

The rearrangement joins TRBV19 to TRBJ2-1; 7 bases map to TRBD2. This CDR3 is 16 amino acids long. Trimming cost V 4 bases and J 4 bases; bases outside gene matches: 10. Germline V gene data show CDR1 as LNHDA and CDR2 as SQIVND (reference sequence). The DNA for the CDR3 is TGTGCCAGTAGTAGCGATGCGGGAGTGGTTTACAATGAGCAGTTCTTC. It translates to CASSSDAGVVYNEQFF. Based on the CDR3 plus reference TRBV19 and TRBJ2-1, the full variable domain is DGGITQSPKYLFRKEGQNVTLSCEQNLNHDAMYWYRQDPGQGLRLIYYSQIVNDFQKGDIAEGYSVSREKKESFPLTVTSAQKNPTAFYLCASSSDAGVVYNEQFFGPGTRLTVL.

The rearrangement links TRBV10-3 to TRBJ1-4, with D maybe TRBD1 (6 bases). CDR1 is ENHRY and CDR2 is SYGVKD in the germline V gene. The CDR3 has 15 residues. Trimming left V 3 bases short and J 7 bases short, with 15 bases between. The chain's CDR3 is CAISDGTTQGEKLFF. As DNA, the CDR3 is TGTGCCATCAGTGACGGGACAACACAAGGTGAAAAACTGTTTTTT.

CDR3 bases: TGTGCCAGCAGCTTACCCCTGACAGGGGTGTACGAGCAGTACTTC. Translation: CASSLPLTGVYEQYF. The chain is built from TRBV11-2 and TRBJ2-7; TRBD1 matches at 8 bases. Trimming cost V 2 bases and J 4 bases; bases outside gene matches: 7. This CDR3 contains 15 residues. Germline-derived CDR1 and CDR2 are SGHAT and FQNNGV.

V usage is TRBV10-3 and J usage is TRBJ1-5, with a weak D call TRBD1 (6 bases). Germline V gene sequence: CDR1 ENHRY, CDR2 SYGVKD. V lost 4 bases and J lost 9, with 13 bases in between. This CDR3 region has 13 residues. The chain's CDR3 is CAISGREGGPQHF. CDR3 DNA: TGTGCCATCAGTGGTCGGGAGGGGGGGCCCCAGCATTTT.

The chain couples TRBV19 to TRBJ2-2; a weak D match, TRBD2 (5 bases). Germline CDR1 and CDR2: LNHDA and SQIVND (reference sequence). The CDR3 contains 15 residues. Trimming cost V 2 bases and J 4 bases, with 11 bases left between them. The CDR3 sequence: CASSIWAAGTGELFF. Written as DNA, the CDR3 is TGTGCCAGTAGTATATGGGCCGCGGGCACCGGGGAGCTGTTTTTT.

V and J are TRBV9 and TRBJ2-5, with 15 bases fitting TRBD2. J gave up 1 base and V 3 bases, and 4 bases lay outside the gene matches. Per germline, CDR1 SGDLS and CDR2 YYNGEE. This CDR3 comprises 17 residues. The CDR3 reads CASSAGLAGGSQETQYF. The CDR3 DNA reads TGTGCCAGCAGCGCGGGACTAGCGGGAGGCTCCCAAGAGACCCAGTACTTC.

This sequence joins TRBV19 and TRBJ2-5, with a possible D match to TRBD1 (5 bases). V was pared by 4 bases and J by 1 base, with 7 bases between. The CDR3 is made up of 13 amino acids. CDR1 and CDR2 (germline): LNHDA, SQIVND (reference sequence). DNA of the CDR3: TGTGCCAGTAGTACAGGGTCCCAAGAGACCCAGTACTTC. Translating gives CASSTGSQETQYF.

The chain recombines TRBV2 with TRBJ1-5; perhaps TRBD1 as D (6 bases). The CDR3 is made up of 14 amino acids. Germline V lookup: CDR1 SNHLY, CDR2 FYNNEI. Deletions cut 3 bases from V and 6 bases from J, with 12 bases between. The CDR3 nucleotides read TGTGCCAGCAGTGATAGGACAGCTAGTCAGCCCCAGCATTTT. It specifies CASSDRTASQPQHF.

The J gene is TRBJ2-2, the V gene TRBV9; TRBD1 agrees at 12 bases. From germline, CDR1 is SGDLS and CDR2 YYNGEE. J gave up 3 bases and V 0 bases, and 6 bases lay outside the gene matches. The CDR3 is 18 residues long. The CDR3: CASSVGDRGPHDTGELFF. The CDR3 region has the DNA TGTGCCAGCAGCGTAGGGGACAGGGGGCCTCATGACACCGGGGAGCTGTTTTTT.

J is TRBJ2-5 and V is TRBV7-9, with 10 bases lining up with TRBD1. J was trimmed by 3 bases and V by 4 bases; bases with no gene match: 5. Germline V CDR1 and CDR2: SEHNR, FQNEAQ (reference sequence). CDR3 size: 15 residues. The chain's CDR3 is CASSSGQGLEETQYF. The CDR3 DNA reads TGTGCCAGCAGCTCGGGACAGGGGTTAGAAGAGACCCAGTACTTC.

This clone was recorded only once. This rearrangement joins TRBV7-8 to TRBJ2-2; D remains ambiguous. The CDR3 has 18 amino acids. Trimming pared 0 bases from V and 4 bases from J, leaving 18 bases between. Germline assignment: CDR1 SGHVS and CDR2 FQNEAQ. CDR3: CASSLARLVFVGTGELFF. The CDR3 DNA follows: TGTGCCAGCAGCTTAGCGCGGCTAGTCTTCGTCGGCACCGGGGAGCTGTTTTTT.

The V and J genes are TRBV15 and TRBJ2-3; TRBD2 agrees at 7 bases. Germline loops: CDR1 LNHNV, CDR2 YYDKDF (reference sequence). The CDR3 is 16 amino acids. The trim removed 1 base at V and 0 bases at J, leaving 4 bases unmatched. The CDR3 loop is CATSRGQGGSTDTQYF. CDR3 bases: TGTGCCACCAGCAGAGGGCAGGGAGGGAGCACAGATACGCAGTATTTT.

By its share, this clone is medium-sized. This rearrangement joins TRBV4-1 to TRBJ2-5; D uncertain. Germline loops: CDR1 MGHRA, CDR2 YSYEKL. Between the trimmed V and J ends, which lost 0 bases and 3 bases, there was a span of 14 bases. The length of the CDR3 is 16 residues. CDR3 nucleotides: TGCGCCAGCAGCCAAGATTCGAGTCCTCGTGAAGAGACCCAGTACTTC. Protein sequence: CASSQDSSPREETQYF.

This clone was found a few times. This specimen includes other DNA sequences encoding the same CDR3. The CDR3: CASSLRTSYEQYF. The CDR3 DNA reads as TGTGCCAGCAGTCTTAGGACTTCCTACGAGCAGTACTTC. J is TRBJ2-7 and V is TRBV6-5; TRBD2 might be the D (5 bases). The CDR3 is 13 residues long. V lost 5 bases to trimming and J lost 1 base, with 9 bases between them. In germline, CDR1 is MNHEY, CDR2 SVGAGI.

The V call is TRBV10-3, the J call TRBJ1-2; D possibly corresponds to TRBD1 (5 bases). V was pared by 6 bases and J by 8 bases, with 19 bases between. From germline, CDR1 is ENHRY and CDR2 SYGVKD. This CDR3 has 14 amino acids. CDR3 coding DNA: TGTGCCATCAGCGAAGGGGAAGGGGTTTGGGGCTACACCTTC. As protein: CAISEGEGVWGYTF.

CDR3 residues: CASSHDRGVGETQYF. CDR3 coding DNA: TGTGCCAGCAGTCACGACAGGGGTGTGGGGGAGACCCAGTACTTC. The chain joins TRBV5-6 to TRBJ2-5; 8 bases map to TRBD1. The CDR3 is 15 residues long. Germline CDR1 SGHDT, CDR2 YYEEEE. V gave up 5 bases and J gave up 5 bases; unmatched junction bases: 11.

The chain employs TRBV6-1 and TRBJ2-1; D might be TRBD1 (6 bases). CDR3 length: 12 amino acids. Trimming cost V 2 bases and J 10 bases, with 9 bases left between them. Germline V gene lookup returns CDR1 MNHNS and CDR2 SASEGT. The DNA for the CDR3 is TGTGCCAGCAGTGAACCAGACAGGGAGCAGTTCTTC. Translated: CASSEPDREQFF.

This clone was observed a single time. This chain connects TRBV6-5 to TRBJ2-2; TRBD1 might be the D (5 bases). Trimming removed 6 bases at V and 0 bases at J, with 11 bases between. The CDR3 extends over 15 amino acids. Germline CDR1 is MNHEY and CDR2 is SVGAGI. The CDR3 nucleotides are TGTGCCAGCAGCCCCAGACAGACGAACACCGGGGAGCTGTTTTTT. It codes for CASSPRQTNTGELFF.